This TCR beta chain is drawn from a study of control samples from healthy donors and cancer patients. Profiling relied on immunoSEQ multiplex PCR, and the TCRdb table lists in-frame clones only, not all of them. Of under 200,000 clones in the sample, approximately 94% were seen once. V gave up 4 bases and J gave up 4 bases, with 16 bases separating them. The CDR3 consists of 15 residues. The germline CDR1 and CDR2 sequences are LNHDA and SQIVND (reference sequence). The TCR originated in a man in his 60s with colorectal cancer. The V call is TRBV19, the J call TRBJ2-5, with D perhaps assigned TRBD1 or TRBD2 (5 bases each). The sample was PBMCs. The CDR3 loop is CASSTGVLRGETQYF. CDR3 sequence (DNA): TGTGCCAGTAGTACTGGAGTATTGAGGGGAGAGACCCAGTACTTC.